The entry below describes one T cell receptor (beta chain). Its antigen is still unknown. The record has no base qualities; no much larger clone is one base away. The trial excluded patients who had a history of autoimmune disease or who were on systemic immunosuppression. Peripheral blood for TCR sequencing was drawn from every dose cohort at baseline, at cycle 4 day 1 and at cycle 7 day 1. Samples were obtained from an open-label, multicenter, first-in-human phase I dose-escalation trial of ivuxolimab. Adults with locally advanced or metastatic head and neck squamous cell, hepatocellular, melanoma or renal cell carcinoma were enrolled in the trial. Before TCR sequencing, CD4+ and CD8+ T cells were separately sorted from peripheral blood. Measured from the cysteine to the phenylalanine, the CDR3 is 15 residues long. Kept here is only the CDR3 DNA, which spans 45 bases and is read in frame from base 1. CDR1 and CDR2, looked up from the germline V gene, are SGHDT and YYEEEE. V and J lose 4 bases and 3 bases, and a span of 17 bases separates them.

The data originate from a study of OX40 agonist ivuxolimab in advanced cancers. In terms of the full investigation: Ivuxolimab was a fully human IgG2 agonistic monoclonal antibody targeting the costimulatory receptor OX40 (CD134). Prior anti-PD-1, anti-PD-L1 or anti-CTLA-4 therapy was permitted, and 40% of dose-escalation patients had received checkpoint inhibitors. The paper describes the monotherapy dose-escalation part (N ≈ 52 patients) of the phase I trial of ivuxolimab. The purpose of peripheral TCRbeta sequencing was to test whether ivuxolimab changed TCR sequence diversity and led to clonal T-cell expansion. Intravenous ivuxolimab was administered to patients every 2 weeks at six dose levels: 0.01, 0.1, 0.3, 1.5, 3 and 10 mg/kg. Three dose-escalation patients achieved partial responses, one with hepatocellular carcinoma and two with cutaneous melanoma. Among the 52 dose-escalation patients, about 19 had hepatocellular carcinoma, roughly 15 melanoma, 9 renal cell carcinoma and 9 head and neck cancer. A male proportion of roughly 80% and a mean age of approximately 61 years, ranging from roughly 23 to 79, were recorded for the dose-escalation cohort. The research as a whole found: The antigen specificity of the clonally expanded peripheral T cells was not determined. At doses of 0.1 to 3.0 mg/kg, clonal expansion of both CD4+ and CD8+ T cells in blood was seen between baseline and week 6. In the 0.1-3.0 mg/kg groups, partial responders had among the lowest normalized peripheral clonal expansion, particularly in CD8+ T cells. After ivuxolimab, expanded clones were on average more numerous among CD8+ T cells than among CD4+ T cells. Low levels of normalized T-cell clonal expansion were also seen in some nonresponding patients.

Genomic DNA was extracted from sorted cells for sequencing of the TCRbeta CDR3 region. The immunoSEQ Assay was used to sequence the TCRbeta CDR3 regions. Sourced from immuneACCESS, this table was stored by TCRdb with only in-frame sequences that have V and J called. A share of the clones is absent; for the studies checked, an unresolved V gene accounts for under half, and the remainder has no known explanation. Recorded for this sample are just over 25,000 clones; approximately 83% of them occurred a single time. The ten largest clones add up to roughly 16% of the sample. Specimen: CD4+ or CD8+ T cells sorted from blood, collected in a trial of the OX40 agonist ivuxolimab. Rearrangement joined TRBV5-6 to TRBJ2-7, with a tentative D gene TRBD2 over 7 matching bases. This clonotype was obtained from an adult with an advanced solid tumor such as melanoma, head and neck, liver or kidney cancer. The nucleotide sequence is TGTGCCAGCAGCCTGGGGGGGGCTGCCCTCTACGAGCAGTACTTC. Translated, it reads CASSLGGAALYEQYF.